The next 22 T cell receptor beta chains were all read from a single sample in a study of OX40 agonist ivuxolimab in advanced cancers. Only in-frame clones appear in the TCRdb table, and some are missing; sequencing was by immunoSEQ multiplex PCR. This sample carries 60,000 to 100,000 clones, over 70% of them seen once, and the ten largest clones take 0.45% to 0.7%. Here the sequenced sample was CD4+ or CD8+ T cells sorted from blood, taken in a trial of the OX40 agonist ivuxolimab. The receptors here all came from an adult with an advanced solid tumor such as melanoma, head and neck, liver or kidney cancer.

This clone occurred once. The chain has TRBV21-1 and TRBJ2-1; TRBD2 was called by the table and not checked on the DNA. TRBV21-1 represents a pseudogene. This CDR3 region has 15 residues. CDR3 residues: CASSKRREVLNEQFF. The DNA for the CDR3 is TGTGCCAGCAGCAAAAGGCGGGAGGTCCTTAATGAGCAGTTCTTC.

A single count supports this clone. The J gene is TRBJ1-2, the V gene TRBV18; the D gene is possibly TRBD1 (5 bases). This CDR3 comprises 12 residues. Germline lookup yields CDR1 KGHSH and CDR2 LQKENI. V was clipped by 5 bases and J by 3 bases, with 7 bases between them. CDR3 protein: CASSGGDYGYTF. Written as DNA, the CDR3 is TGTGCCAGCTCAGGGGGGGACTATGGCTACACCTTC.

The chain combines TRBV18 with TRBJ1-1; D perhaps matches TRBD1 (5 bases). The V end was cut by 4 bases, the J end by 4 bases, with 16 bases between. Germline lookup yields CDR1 KGHSH and CDR2 LQKENI. The CDR3 runs to 15 residues. CDR3 bases: TGTGCCAGCTCACTCTCACCCCCGGGACGCACTGAAGCTTTCTTT. Translated: CASSLSPPGRTEAFF.

This sequence joins TRBV5-1 and TRBJ1-4; D perhaps matches TRBD1 (5 bases). There are 16 residues in the CDR3. Germline CDR1 is SGHRS and CDR2 is YFSETQ. V was trimmed by 0 bases and J by 0 bases, leaving 9 bases between them. This chain's CDR3 is CASSLGTSATNEKLFF. CDR3 nucleotides: TGCGCCAGCAGCTTGGGGACATCCGCAACTAATGAAAAACTGTTTTTT.

The J gene is TRBJ1-1, the V gene TRBV29-1; 7 nucleotides agree with TRBD1. V dropped 8 bases and J dropped 4; count of bases not matched to a gene: 10. The CDR3 sequence is 13 residues long. Germline V gene sequence: CDR1 SQVTM, CDR2 ANQGSEA. This CDR3 reads CSTTEEGATEAFF. CDR3 bases: TGCAGCACAACGGAGGAGGGGGCCACTGAAGCTTTCTTT.

Of note for this clone: One end of the junction varies from germline; a read error may be responsible. The rearrangement links TRBV19 to TRBJ1-5, with 9 positions matching TRBD1. The length of the CDR3 is 13 residues. The germline V gene has CDR1 LNHDA and CDR2 SQIVND (reference sequence). CDR3 sequence: CASRYPGGTGRAF. The CDR3 bases are TGTGCCAGTAGATACCCCGGCGGGACAGGGCGGGCTTTT.

V is TRBV5-1 and J is TRBJ2-3; 8 bases fit TRBD1. Germline CDR1 SGHRS, CDR2 YFSETQ. This CDR3 region has 15 residues. V shed 4 bases and J 6 bases; nucleotides not matched to a gene: 10. The CDR3 here is CASSPGQGSIDTQYF. CDR3 nucleotide sequence: TGCGCCAGCAGCCCTGGACAGGGTAGTATTGATACGCAGTATTTT.

This chain links TRBV28 with TRBJ1-5; a possible D gene is TRBD1 (6 bases). Between the trimmed V and J ends, which lost 7 bases and 0 bases, there was a span of 16 bases. Germline lookup yields CDR1 MDHEN and CDR2 SYDVKM. This CDR3 has 16 residues. This CDR3 reads CASTPLGADSNQPQHF. The CDR3 DNA reads as TGTGCCAGCACTCCATTGGGGGCCGATAGCAATCAGCCCCAGCATTTT.

This sequence joins TRBV30 and TRBJ2-1; TRBD1 matches 7 bases. The CDR3 extends over 13 amino acids. Trimming cost V 5 bases and J 3 bases; bases outside gene matches: 4. Per the germline V gene, CDR1 is GTSNPN and CDR2 is SVGIG (reference sequence). The CDR3 reads CAWARDSYNEQFF. In DNA, the CDR3 is TGTGCCTGGGCCAGGGACAGCTACAATGAGCAGTTCTTC. The variable domain in full, with the rest retrieved from reference TRBV30 and TRBJ2-1, is SQTIHQWPATLVQPVGSPLSLECTVEGTSNPNLYWYRQAAGRGLQLLFYSVGIGQISSEVPQNLSASRPQDRQFILSSKKLLLSDSGFYLCAWARDSYNEQFFGPGTRLTVL.

V is TRBV2 and J is TRBJ1-6; D not certain. Germline CDR1 is SNHLY and CDR2 is FYNNEI. The CDR3 is 15 amino acids. Trimming shortened V by 8 bases and J by 4 bases, and 15 bases separated the two germline ends. The CDR3 nucleotides are TGTGCCAGCGCGGTCGCGGAGTCATATAATTCACCCCTCCACTTT. Translated, it gives CASAVAESYNSPLHF.

J is TRBJ2-7 and V is TRBV10-3; 7 positions agree with TRBD1. The ends lost 4 bases at V and 2 bases at J; junction bases unmatched: 11. CDR1 is ENHRY and CDR2 is SYGVKD in the germline V gene. The CDR3 is 16 residues long. CDR3 nucleotide sequence: TGTGCCATCAGTGCTCGGGACAGAGGCGATACCTACGAGCAGTACTTC. Translated: CAISARDRGDTYEQYF.

The chain carries TRBV7-9 and TRBJ2-1; 8 bases map to TRBD2. Germline CDR1 and CDR2: SEHNR and FQNEAQ (reference sequence). J lost 5 bases, V lost 5 bases, and 11 bases had no gene match. The CDR3 consists of 16 residues. The CDR3: CASSPGKRESDNEQFF. CDR3 in DNA: TGTGCCAGCAGCCCAGGGAAGCGGGAGTCTGACAATGAGCAGTTCTTC.

V is TRBV30 and J is TRBJ2-1, with D perhaps TRBD2 (6 bases). CDR1 is GTSNPN and CDR2 is SVGIG in the germline V gene (reference sequence). V dropped 2 bases and J dropped 10 bases, with 9 bases sitting between them. CDR3 size: 11 residues. CDR3 region: CAWSRTNEQFF. As DNA, the CDR3 is TGTGCCTGGAGTCGGACTAACGAGCAGTTCTTC.

The V call is TRBV27, the J call TRBJ1-4, with D unresolved. Trimming pared 6 bases from V and 16 bases from J, leaving 15 bases between. This CDR3 has 11 residues. Germline V gene lookup returns CDR1 MNHEY and CDR2 SMNVEV (reference sequence). CDR3 DNA sequence: TGTGCCAGCAGACCAAGACAATGGGAGTTTTTT. Encoded protein: CASRPRQWEFF.

The V call is TRBV27, the J call TRBJ1-2, with TRBD1 matching over 9 bases. The V segment lost 7 bases and the J segment 6 bases; nucleotides outside the gene matches: 12. CDR1 MNHEY and CDR2 SMNVEV come from the germline V gene (reference sequence). The CDR3 is 15 amino acids. The CDR3 DNA reads as TGTGCCAGCACCTTACGTCCCGGGACAGGGAATGGCTACACCTTC. The encoded protein is CASTLRPGTGNGYTF.

J is TRBJ2-1 and V is TRBV10-1; 13 bases agree with TRBD2. The CDR3 runs to 16 residues. The germline V gene has CDR1 WNHNN and CDR2 SYGVQD (reference sequence). The V gene end was trimmed by 3 bases and the J gene end by 4 bases; junction bases not matched to a gene: 3. The CDR3 DNA reads as TGCGCCAGCAGTGATGCGGGACTAGCGGGGTACAATGAGCAGTTCTTC. Its translation is CASSDAGLAGYNEQFF.

This clone was detected only once. V usage is TRBV29-1 and J usage is TRBJ1-2; 7 bases agree with TRBD1. V gave up 2 bases and J gave up 6 bases; unmatched junction bases: 3. Germline-derived CDR1 and CDR2 are SQVTM and ANQGSEA. This CDR3 is built from 12 residues. The CDR3 DNA sequence: TGCAGCGTTGAAAGACAGGGAAATGGCTACACCTTC. It codes for CSVERQGNGYTF.

The CDR3 sequence is CASEGTIMNTEAFF. In DNA, the CDR3 is TGTGCCAGCGAGGGAACCATCATGAACACTGAAGCTTTCTTT. V is TRBV2 and J is TRBJ1-1; D uncertain. V was pared by 8 bases and J by 0 bases, with 13 bases between. This CDR3 is built from 14 residues. Germline V CDR1 and CDR2: SNHLY, FYNNEI.

This clone was observed a single time. Written as DNA, the CDR3 is TGTGCCAGCAGTGTCCGCGGCTCCTACGAGCAGTACTTC. Its protein is CASSVRGSYEQYF. The rearrangement uses TRBV6-1 and TRBJ2-7, with D uncertain. Germline assignment: CDR1 MNHNS and CDR2 SASEGT. This CDR3 is built from 13 residues. V lost 4 bases to trimming and J lost 0 bases, with 7 bases between them.

This clone has more than one count but fewer than ten. The chain combines TRBV19 with TRBJ1-5; TRBD1 aligns across 8 bases. The CDR3 loop spans 16 amino acids. The J segment lost 0 bases and the V segment lost 4 bases, leaving 5 bases of the junction unmatched. Germline CDR1 and CDR2: LNHDA and SQIVND (reference sequence). The CDR3 DNA reads as TGTGCCAGTAGTACCCGACAGGGGCTTAGCAATCAGCCCCAGCATTTT. It is translated as CASSTRQGLSNQPQHF.

This sequence joins TRBV7-2 and TRBJ1-1, with D hard to call. V lost 2 bases, J lost 4 bases, and 14 bases lay in between. The CDR3 runs 15 residues. Germline CDR1 reads SGHTA; CDR2 reads FQGNSA. Here the CDR3 DNA reads TGTGCCAGCAGCTTAAGCGGCAGGACGGGCACTGAAGCTTTCTTT. This translates into CASSLSGRTGTEAFF. Full variable domain (rest looked up from reference TRBV7-2 and TRBJ1-1): GAGVSQSPSNKVTEKGKDVELRCDPISGHTALYWYRQSLGQGLEFLIYFQGNSAPDKSGLPSDRFSAERTGGSVSTLTIQRTQQEDSAVYLCASSLSGRTGTEAFFGQGTRLTVV.

The V call is TRBV7-2, the J call TRBJ2-2, with a tentative D call TRBD1 (6 bases). From germline, CDR1 is SGHTA and CDR2 FQGNSA. The CDR3 spans 15 residues. V was shortened by 1 base and J by 1 base, with 7 bases between the two germline ends. The CDR3 protein is CASSLVRGNTGELFF. The CDR3 nucleotides read TGTGCCAGCAGCTTAGTCAGGGGGAACACCGGGGAGCTGTTTTTT.